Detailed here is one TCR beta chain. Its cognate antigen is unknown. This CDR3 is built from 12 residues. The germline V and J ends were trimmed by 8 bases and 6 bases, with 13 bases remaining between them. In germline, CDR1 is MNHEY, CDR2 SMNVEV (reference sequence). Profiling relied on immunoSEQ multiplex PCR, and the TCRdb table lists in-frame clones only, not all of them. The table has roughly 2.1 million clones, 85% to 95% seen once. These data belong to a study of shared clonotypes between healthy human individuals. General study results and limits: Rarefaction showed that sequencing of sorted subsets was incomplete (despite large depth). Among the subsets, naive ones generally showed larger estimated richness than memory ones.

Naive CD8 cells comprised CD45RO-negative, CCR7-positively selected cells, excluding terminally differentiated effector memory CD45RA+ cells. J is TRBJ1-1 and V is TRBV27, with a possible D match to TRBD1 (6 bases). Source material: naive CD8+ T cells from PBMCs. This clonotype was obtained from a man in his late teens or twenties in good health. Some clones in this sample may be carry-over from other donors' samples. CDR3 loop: CASGGFGAEAFF. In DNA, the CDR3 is TGTGCCAGCGGGGGCTTTGGCGCTGAAGCTTTCTTT.